The 27 T cell receptor beta chains below all came from one sample that was sequenced in a study of PD-L1 blockade in urothelial cancer. Measured with immunoSEQ multiplex PCR; TCRdb has only the in-frame clones, and not every one. In the table there are about 38,000 clones, about 86% of which are singletons. Time point defined: peripheral blood 6 weeks after treatment start. The specimen comprised PBMCs, sampled around atezolizumab (anti-PD-L1) treatment. The receptors were sampled from a man aged 55 to 69 with urothelial cancer.

V gene TRBV5-1 combines with J gene TRBJ1-1, with 7 nucleotides matching TRBD1. The CDR3 runs 19 residues. Trimming cost V 5 bases and J 0 bases; bases outside gene matches: 19. Germline V CDR1 and CDR2: SGHRS, YFSETQ. The CDR3 DNA follows: TGCGCCAGCAGTTATACAAGGGGGCCAGCTCGGCTTTTGAACACTGAAGCTTTCTTT. Translation: CASSYTRGPARLLNTEAFF.

The V call is TRBV29-1, the J call TRBJ2-7; a possible D gene is TRBD2 (6 bases). Trimming stripped 3 bases from V and 0 bases from J, with 6 bases between. The germline V gene has CDR1 SQVTM and CDR2 ANQGSEA. This CDR3 has 12 residues. The CDR3 reads CSVEDYSYEQYF. As DNA, the CDR3 is TGCAGCGTTGAGGACTACTCCTACGAGCAGTACTTC.

CDR3 in amino acids: CASSYTGLAGFTDTQYF. CDR3 nucleotide sequence: TGCGCCAGCAGCTATACCGGACTAGCGGGATTCACAGATACGCAGTATTTT. V gene TRBV5-1 combines with J gene TRBJ2-3; 12 bases map to TRBD2. Unmatched junction bases numbered 7, after V lost 3 bases and J lost 2 bases. The CDR3 has 17 residues. Per germline, CDR1 SGHRS and CDR2 YFSETQ. Based on the CDR3 plus reference TRBV5-1 and TRBJ2-3, the full variable domain is KAGVTQTPRYLIKTRGQQVTLSCSPISGHRSVSWYQQTPGQGLQFLFEYFSETQRNKGNFPGRFSGRQFSNSRSEMNVSTLELGDSALYLCASSYTGLAGFTDTQYFGPGTRLTVL.

The chain has TRBV11-2 and TRBJ2-7, with unresolved D. Germline V gives CDR1 SGHAT, CDR2 FQNNGV. The CDR3 sequence is 15 residues long. Trimming left V 1 base short and J 3 bases short, with 13 bases between. In DNA, the CDR3 is TGTGCCAGCAGCTTAGGTCAGGCAGAATTCTACGAGCAGTACTTC. As protein: CASSLGQAEFYEQYF.

This rearrangement joins TRBV10-1 to TRBJ2-7, with 8 nucleotides matching TRBD1. V trimming: 5 bases; J trimming: 4 bases; junction bases outside the gene matches: 7. The CDR3 sequence is 14 residues long. Germline V lookup: CDR1 WNHNN, CDR2 SYGVQD (reference sequence). CDR3 DNA: TGCGCCAGCAGTCGGACAGGGAATGTTTACGAGCAGTACTTC. Protein: CASSRTGNVYEQYF.

The chain carries TRBV7-8 and TRBJ1-2; D call uncertain. CDR1 SGHVS and CDR2 FQNEAQ come from the germline V gene. Trimming cost V 0 bases and J 4 bases, with 6 bases left between them. CDR3 size: 13 residues. CDR3 nucleotides: TGTGCCAGCAGCTTAGCGCTCAGCTATGGCTACACCTTC. This sequence encodes CASSLALSYGYTF.

The rearrangement uses TRBV15 and TRBJ2-7, with D possibly TRBD1 on 6 matching bases. Germline V gene lookup returns CDR1 LNHNV and CDR2 YYDKDF (reference sequence). There are 14 residues in the CDR3. Trimming removed 1 base from V and 3 bases from J, with 10 bases in between. The CDR3 DNA follows: TGTGCCACCAGCAGAGCCGGACAGAACTACGAGCAGTACTTC. Amino acid sequence: CATSRAGQNYEQYF.

This chain links TRBV7-3 with TRBJ1-2; possibly TRBD1 for D (6 bases). This CDR3 contains 11 residues. The germline V gene encodes CDR1 SGHTA and CDR2 FQGTGA. CDR3 residues: CAGTGRCGYTF. In DNA, the CDR3 is TGTGCAGGTACAGGGAGATGTGGCTACACCTTC.

This chain joins TRBV27 and TRBJ1-4; no firm D call. Germline V gene sequence: CDR1 MNHEY, CDR2 SMNVEV (reference sequence). The CDR3 runs to 15 residues. Between the trimmed V and J ends, which lost 5 bases and 6 bases, there was a span of 16 bases. The CDR3 here is CASSPLTRGHEKLFF. The CDR3 DNA is TGTGCCAGCAGTCCTCTAACCCGGGGTCATGAAAAACTGTTTTTT.

This clone appeared once. The chain combines TRBV5-8 with TRBJ2-5; 8 bases agree with TRBD2. This CDR3 region has 15 residues. The V segment lost 6 bases and the J segment 0 bases; nucleotides outside the gene matches: 7. Germline-derived CDR1 and CDR2 are SGHTS and YDEGEE. The CDR3 here is CASNRAGANQETQYF. Here the CDR3 DNA reads TGTGCCAGCAACCGAGCGGGGGCCAACCAAGAGACCCAGTACTTC.

The CDR3 DNA reads as TGCGCCAGCAGCCGGTCGGGGAACACTGAAGCTTTCTTT. It yields the protein CASSRSGNTEAFF. V and J are TRBV4-1 and TRBJ1-1, with unresolved D. Germline V gives CDR1 MGHRA, CDR2 YSYEKL. CDR3 length: 13 amino acids. The V end lost 4 bases, the J end lost 1 base, and 7 bases lay between the germline ends.

V and J are TRBV30 and TRBJ1-5; 8 bases are a match to TRBD1. Germline V gene data show CDR1 as GTSNPN and CDR2 as SVGIG (reference sequence). The CDR3 is made up of 16 amino acids. V dropped 0 bases and J dropped 2; count of bases not matched to a gene: 6. The CDR3 here is CAWSVPRGLGNQPQHF. Here the CDR3 DNA reads TGTGCCTGGAGTGTACCCAGGGGGCTAGGCAATCAGCCCCAGCATTTT.

The chain uses TRBV9 and TRBJ2-3, with D possibly TRBD1 on 5 matching bases. CDR1 is SGDLS and CDR2 is YYNGEE in the germline V gene. The V end lost 2 bases, the J end lost 3 bases, and 16 bases lay between the germline ends. The CDR3 has 16 residues. This CDR3 reads CASSVSHGRATDTQYF. CDR3 coding DNA: TGTGCCAGCAGCGTGTCCCATGGCAGGGCAACAGATACGCAGTATTTT.

CDR3: CASSPGTGSGELFF. DNA for the CDR3: TGTGCCAGCAGCCCCGGGACAGGGTCCGGGGAGCTGTTTTTT. The chain joins TRBV6-1 to TRBJ2-2, with 9 bases fitting TRBD1. CDR3 size: 14 residues. Germline CDR1 MNHNS, CDR2 SASEGT. The ends lost 6 bases at V and 6 bases at J; junction bases unmatched: 5.

The V call is TRBV25-1, the J call TRBJ2-5; 8 positions agree with TRBD2. The germline V gene has CDR1 MGHDK and CDR2 SYGVNS. The CDR3 totals 16 residues. Germline trimming cut 4 bases from V and 4 bases from J; bases unmatched to any gene: 11. The CDR3 nucleotides are TGTGCCAGCAGTGCGTTCGGTAGCGGGACGAGAGAGACCCAGTACTTC. Protein product: CASSAFGSGTRETQYF.

This chain links TRBV5-1 with TRBJ2-3; D might be TRBD1 (5 bases). Trimming took off 2 bases at V and 3 bases at J, with 13 bases between the two ends. The CDR3 has 15 amino acids. Per germline, CDR1 SGHRS and CDR2 YFSETQ. CDR3 DNA sequence: TGCGCCAGCAGCTTAGTAGGGGTGGGTACAGATACGCAGTATTTT. Encoded protein: CASSLVGVGTDTQYF.

This clone was recorded only once. The chain uses TRBV5-1 and TRBJ2-7; TRBD1 aligns across 8 bases. Germline V gives CDR1 SGHRS, CDR2 YFSETQ. The CDR3 loop spans 15 amino acids. V was pared by 1 base and J by 6 bases, with 9 bases of the junction left unmatched. DNA for the CDR3: TGCGCCAGCAGCTTGCTCCGGGACAGGTCAAGCGAGCAGTACTTC. It translates to CASSLLRDRSSEQYF.

This chain links TRBV7-2 with TRBJ2-5, with D maybe TRBD2 (7 bases). The CDR3 spans 16 residues. Germline V lookup: CDR1 SGHTA, CDR2 FQGNSA. The germline V and J ends were trimmed by 5 bases and 3 bases, with 19 bases remaining between them. CDR3 sequence: CASSATGRVVKETQYF. The CDR3 DNA sequence: TGTGCCAGCAGCGCTACAGGGAGGGTGGTAAAAGAGACCCAGTACTTC. Combining the CDR3 with reference TRBV7-2 and TRBJ2-5 gives the whole variable domain GAGVSQSPSNKVTEKGKDVELRCDPISGHTALYWYRQSLGQGLEFLIYFQGNSAPDKSGLPSDRFSAERTGGSVSTLTIQRTQQEDSAVYLCASSATGRVVKETQYFGPGTRLLVL.

This clone showed up just a few times. This chain joins TRBV11-2 and TRBJ1-2; 10 bases map to TRBD1. This CDR3 has 14 amino acids. The trim removed 7 bases at V and 2 bases at J, leaving 4 bases unmatched. Germline V CDR1 and CDR2: SGHAT, FQNNGV. CDR3 sequence reads: CASKPGQGNYGYTF. CDR3 nucleotides: TGTGCCAGCAAACCGGGACAGGGGAACTATGGCTACACCTTC.

V gene TRBV18 combines with J gene TRBJ2-3, with a possible D match to TRBD2 (5 bases). In germline, CDR1 is KGHSH, CDR2 LQKENI. The CDR3 spans 15 residues. Trimming removed 2 bases at V and 2 bases at J, with 11 bases between. CDR3 loop: CASSPEGRITDTQYF. DNA of the CDR3: TGTGCCAGCTCACCAGAGGGAAGGATCACAGATACGCAGTATTTT.

The chain recombines TRBV5-5 with TRBJ2-7, with 7 bases lining up with TRBD1. The CDR3 is 15 amino acids. J was trimmed by 2 bases and V by 1 base; bases with no gene match: 6. Germline loops: CDR1 SGHKS, CDR2 YYEKEE (reference sequence). CDR3 in DNA: TGTGCCAGCAGCTTGCGGACAGGACCCACCTACGAGCAGTACTTC. Residues: CASSLRTGPTYEQYF. The entire variable domain, with the rest obtained from reference TRBV5-5 and TRBJ2-7, is as follows: DAGVTQSPTHLIKTRGQQVTLRCSPISGHKSVSWYQQVLGQGPQFIFQYYEKEERGRGNFPDRFSARQFPNYSSELNVNALLLGDSALYLCASSLRTGPTYEQYFGPGTRLTVT.

The sample holds one count of this clone. The V and J genes are TRBV4-1 and TRBJ1-6, with a weak D call TRBD1 (5 bases). The length of the CDR3 is 16 residues. The V and J ends lost 0 bases and 5 bases respectively, with 11 bases between them. The V gene's germline CDR1 is MGHRA and CDR2 YSYEKL. This CDR3 is CASSQDRAADNSPLHF. As DNA, the CDR3 is TGCGCCAGCAGCCAAGACAGGGCCGCCGATAATTCACCCCTCCACTTT.

This clone was found once. This chain connects TRBV11-3 to TRBJ2-7; possibly TRBD2 for D (5 bases). Between the trimmed V and J ends, which lost 2 bases and 6 bases, there was a span of 11 bases. The germline CDR1 and CDR2 sequences are SGHNT and YENEEA. This CDR3 has 13 amino acids. The CDR3 DNA is TGTGCCAGCAGCTTAATGAGAGGGAGCGAGCAGTACTTC. Translation gives CASSLMRGSEQYF.

This clone was counted a few times. The chain carries TRBV18 and TRBJ2-3; no reliable D call. Germline CDR1 is KGHSH and CDR2 is LQKENI. Trimming removed 3 bases at V and 0 bases at J, with 16 bases between. This CDR3 has 17 residues. CDR3 residues: CASSPPTGDPSTDTQYF. The CDR3 DNA reads as TGTGCCAGCTCACCGCCGACTGGCGACCCTAGCACAGATACGCAGTATTTT.

A few counts support this clone. The gene calls are TRBV5-4 and TRBJ2-5; 9 bases align to TRBD1. Germline CDR1 and CDR2: SGHNT and YYREEE (reference sequence). This CDR3 spans 16 amino acids. Trimming removed 3 bases from V and 4 bases from J; junction bases left unmatched: 10. DNA of the CDR3: TGTGCCAGCAGCTCCTCCAGTACAGGGGGCGGAGAGACCCAGTACTTC. The encoded protein is CASSSSSTGGGETQYF.

The chain is built from TRBV9 and TRBJ2-7; 9 bases map to TRBD1. CDR1 SGDLS and CDR2 YYNGEE come from the germline V gene. The CDR3 covers 16 residues. V lost 3 bases to trimming and J lost 2 bases; unmatched junction nucleotides: 9. Here the CDR3 DNA reads TGTGCCAGCAGCGCCGGGACAGGGAGACAAACCTACGAGCAGTACTTC. Its protein is CASSAGTGRQTYEQYF.

The chain joins TRBV6-6 to TRBJ2-3; the match to TRBD1 covers 10 bases. Germline assignment: CDR1 MNHNY and CDR2 SVGAGI (reference sequence). The CDR3 sequence is 15 residues long. The J segment lost 3 bases and the V segment lost 2 bases, leaving 2 bases of the junction unmatched. Here the CDR3 reads CASSYPGQGTDTQYF. The CDR3 coding sequence is TGTGCCAGCAGTTACCCGGGACAGGGGACAGATACGCAGTATTTT.